This paragraph covers one TCR beta chain sequence. Its specificity is unknown. This sample is part of a study of cytomegalovirus exposure and HLA in healthy donors. Study details: The early release's HLA-typed donors yielded approximately 81 million unique TCRs.

The study ran its PCR with 60 Vbeta and 13 Jbeta primers. Using immunoSEQ multiplex PCR, the repertoire was profiled, and TCRdb retains in-frame clones only, with some absent. The sample has 60,000 or so clones; 70% to 80% are singletons. Study results and caveats: Analyses of presence and absence presupposed an approximately uniform sequencing depth across donors.

The sequenced sample consisted of PBMCs. The receptor was derived from a woman in her 40s in good health and CMV-seropositive.

CDR3 sequence (DNA): TGCGCCAGCAGCTTAGGCGGGGGCCCCCAAGATACGCAGTATTTT. Translated, it gives CASSLGGGPQDTQYF. The V call is TRBV5-1, the J call TRBJ2-3; weak D call: TRBD2 (7 bases). CDR3 length: 15 residues. V shed 2 bases and J shed 5 bases, with 15 bases lying between them. Germline CDR1 is SGHRS and CDR2 is YFSETQ.